Below, one TCR beta chain is given with its context. This clone was observed a few times. What this receptor recognizes is not known. Per-base quality was not reported, and no clone a single base away is much larger than it. TCRbeta CDR3 regions were amplified from genomic DNA using the immunoSEQ Assay, a bias-controlled multiplex PCR. On the study's bioinformatics: The number of nucleated cells in each sample was estimated from the amplification of reference gene primers within the assay. Sequence reads were collapsed and filtered to measure the absolute abundance of every unique TCRbeta CDR3 rearrangement. For each sample, productive Simpson clonality was calculated as the square root of Simpson's diversity index across productive rearrangements. Not all clones reach the TCRdb copy of this immuneACCESS table, which keeps in-frame sequences only. Checked studies attribute under half of the gap to unresolved V genes and leave the rest unexplained. V and J calls and clone size are as listed in that table; D and trimming were resolved from the DNA. For this sample there are fewer than 500,000 clones; approximately 77% appear just once. Together, the top ten hold approximately 1% of the sample.

This sample is drawn from a study of blood T cell repertoires in COVID-19 (dated by TCRdb to 2020 to 2021). Notes on the research overall: Samples covering the acute and convalescent phases of COVID-19 were provided by collaborators in the United States, Italy and Spain. The prospective study material was composed of cDNA or gDNA derived from T cells, B-cell-depleted T cells, or PBMCs. The dataset comprised deeply sampled blood TCRbeta repertoires from subjects exposed to, actively infected with, or recovered from COVID-19. A freely available public database, intended as a resource for researchers studying the immune response to SARS-CoV-2, is where the repertoires were released. Samples came from the ongoing ImmuneRACE study (first 160 participants) plus 1,254 subjects from 6 global collaborators. Nearly every sample came with metadata listing a de-identified subject ID, COVID-19 status, age in years and sex. Where available, HLA class I and class II types were obtained from metadata supplied by the sample provider rather than from assay-based typing. The study at large found these results: The quantity of clinical and demographic metadata differed by source and by participant and was supplied without curation.

CDR1 and CDR2, looked up from the germline V gene, are MNHEY and SVGEGT. From the cysteine through the phenylalanine, the CDR3 covers 15 amino acids. Solely the CDR3 DNA is kept, with 45 bases framed from the first base. Cut back by 2 bases and 5 bases, the V and J ends lie 16 bases apart. Whole blood was collected in K2EDTA tubes by collaborating institutions according to the institutions' own protocols. For TCRbeta analysis, collaborator samples were shipped as frozen whole blood, as isolated PBMCs, or as DNA extracted from either sample type. Sequencing was performed on peripheral blood. The chain employs TRBV6-2 or TRBV6-3 and TRBJ2-7; matching of 5 bases hints at TRBD2 as the D gene. The sequence was obtained from a human donor with acute or convalescent COVID-19. The donor label of this sample is uncertain. The DNA sequence is given as TGTGCCAGCAGTTACAATCGGGAAAGGTTTCACGAGCAGTACTTC. This sequence encodes CASSYNRERFHEQYF.